This T cell receptor (beta chain) was captured in a study of T-cell reconstitution after alpha-beta-depleted transplantation in children. General study findings and limits: Alpha-beta T cells present about two months after transplant were reported to originate from several hundred expanded graft clones. Surviving recipient T cells and thymic progenitors produced the high day-60 TCRbeta diversity seen in some patients.

The CDR3 covers 16 residues. V trimming: 5 bases; J trimming: 7 bases; junction bases outside the gene matches: 12. Germline CDR1 is MDHEN and CDR2 is SYDVKM. With respect to this clonotype: Its antigen is unknown.

Preparation of the TCRbeta library involved a method that used unique molecular identifiers. TCRdb analysed the PCR reads with MiXCR anew, one entry per CDR3 protein. The sample records 500,000 to 650,000 distinct CDR3 sequences, approximately 10% being singletons. The receptor comes from a female patient aged 2 to 10 who had a stem cell transplant for aplastic anemia, so the T cells may come from the graft donor. The chain employs TRBV28 and TRBJ2-1, with 9 bases aligning to TRBD1. Here the sequenced sample was PBMCs, mostly from graft donor cells, taken 180 days after TCRalphabeta/CD19-depleted stem cell transplant. The CDR3 reads CASSPLPTGGLNEQFF. The CDR3 DNA follows: TGTGCCAGCAGTCCACTACCGACAGGGGGGTTGAATGAGCAGTTCTTC.